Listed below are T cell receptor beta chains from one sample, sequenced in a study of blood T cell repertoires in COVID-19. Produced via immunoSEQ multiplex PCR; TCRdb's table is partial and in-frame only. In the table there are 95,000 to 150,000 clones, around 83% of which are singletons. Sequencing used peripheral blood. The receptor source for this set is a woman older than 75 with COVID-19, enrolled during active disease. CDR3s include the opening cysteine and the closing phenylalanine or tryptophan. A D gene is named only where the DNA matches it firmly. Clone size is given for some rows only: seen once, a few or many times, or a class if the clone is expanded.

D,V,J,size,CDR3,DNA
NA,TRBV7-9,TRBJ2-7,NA,CASSPHSEQYF,TGTGCCAGCAGCCCCCACAGCGAGCAGTACTTC
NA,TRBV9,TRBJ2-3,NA,CASSPPTSTDTQYF,TGTGCCAGCAGCCCCCCCACTAGCACAGATACGCAGTATTTT
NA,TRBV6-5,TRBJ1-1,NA,CASRRQLLNTEAFF,TGTGCCAGCAGACGACAGCTCCTGAACACTGAAGCTTTCTTT
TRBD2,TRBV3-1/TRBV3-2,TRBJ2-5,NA,CASSSWTSGGQETQYF,TGTGCCAGCAGCTCGTGGACTAGCGGGGGCCAAGAGACCCAGTACTTC
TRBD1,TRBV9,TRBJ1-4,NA,CASSVFDRGEKLFF,TGTGCCAGCAGCGTTTTCGACAGGGGTGAAAAACTGTTTTTT
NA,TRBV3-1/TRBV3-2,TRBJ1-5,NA,CASSQDRGSNQPQHF,TGTGCCAGCAGCCAAGATAGGGGGAGCAATCAGCCCCAGCATTTT
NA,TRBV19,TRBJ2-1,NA,CASRSSVEQFF,TGTGCCAGTAGATCTAGCGTTGAGCAGTTCTTC
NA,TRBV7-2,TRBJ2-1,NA,CASSQQGFSYNEQFF,TGTGCCAGCAGCCAACAGGGTTTCAGCTACAATGAGCAGTTCTTC
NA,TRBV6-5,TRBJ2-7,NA,CATTRTPVGSYEQYF,TGTGCCACTACCCGGACACCGGTAGGGTCCTACGAGCAGTACTTC
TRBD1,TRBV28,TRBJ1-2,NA,CASTGTVINYGYTF,TGTGCCAGCACCGGGACAGTGATTAACTATGGCTACACCTTC
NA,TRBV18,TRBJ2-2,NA,CASSPLGTTGELFF,TGTGCCAGCTCACCCCTCGGGACTACCGGGGAGCTGTTTTTT
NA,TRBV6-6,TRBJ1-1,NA,CASSSDLITSGTEAFF,TGTGCCAGCAGTTCTGACCTTATCACAAGCGGCACTGAAGCTTTCTTT
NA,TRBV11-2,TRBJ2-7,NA,CASSLGLGGTYEQYF,TGTGCCAGCAGCTTAGGACTGGGAGGAACCTACGAGCAGTACTTC
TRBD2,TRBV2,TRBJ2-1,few,CASTPQAGVNNEQFF,TGTGCCAGCACGCCACAAGCGGGAGTCAACAATGAGCAGTTCTTC
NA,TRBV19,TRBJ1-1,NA,CASSRTGQTEAFF,TGTGCCAGTAGTCGAACAGGGCAAACTGAAGCTTTCTTT
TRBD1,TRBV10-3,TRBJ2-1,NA,CAIIDRVGSYNEQFF,TGTGCCATCATTGACAGGGTCGGCTCCTACAATGAGCAGTTCTTC
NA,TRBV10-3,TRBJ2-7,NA,CAIRDYYEQYF,TGTGCCATCAGGGACTACTACGAGCAGTACTTC
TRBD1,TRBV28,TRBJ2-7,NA,CASSAPGTGGHEQYF,TGTGCCAGCAGTGCCCCGGGGACAGGGGGCCACGAGCAGTACTTC
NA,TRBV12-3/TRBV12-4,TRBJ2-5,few,CASSFGNQETQYF,TGTGCCAGCAGTTTCGGTAACCAAGAGACCCAGTACTTC
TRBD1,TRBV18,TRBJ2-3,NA,CASSPTGGDTQYF,TGTGCCAGCTCACCGACAGGGGGAGATACGCAGTATTTT
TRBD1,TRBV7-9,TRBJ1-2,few,CASSPTGDYGYTF,TGTGCCAGCAGCCCGACAGGGGACTATGGCTACACCTTC
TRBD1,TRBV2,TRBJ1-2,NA,CASMGTGVNYGYTF,TGTGCCAGCATGGGGACAGGCGTTAACTATGGCTACACCTTC
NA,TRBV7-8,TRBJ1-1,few,CASSLVAGGTTEAFF,TGTGCCAGCAGCTTAGTGGCTGGGGGGACCACTGAAGCTTTCTTT
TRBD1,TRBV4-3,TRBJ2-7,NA,CASSQDRRGPYEQYF,TGCGCCAGCAGCCAAGACCGAAGGGGGCCGTACGAGCAGTACTTC
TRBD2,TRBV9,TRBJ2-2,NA,CASSVGIAGVTGELFF,TGTGCCAGCAGCGTTGGAATAGCGGGTGTCACCGGGGAGCTGTTTTTT
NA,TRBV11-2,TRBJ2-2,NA,CASSYLRGTITGELFF,TGTGCCAGCAGCTACCTCCGGGGAACTATCACCGGGGAGCTGTTTTTT
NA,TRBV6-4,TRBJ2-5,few,CASSFTSIRGPKEETQYF,TGTGCCAGCAGTTTCACTTCCATCAGGGGCCCGAAGGAAGAGACCCAGTACTTC
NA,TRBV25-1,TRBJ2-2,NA,CASRTDSFNTGELFF,TGTGCCAGCAGGACCGACAGCTTCAACACCGGGGAGCTGTTTTTT
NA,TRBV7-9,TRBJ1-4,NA,CASSSGKGRLFF,TGTGCCAGCAGCTCGGGGAAAGGGCGGCTGTTTTTT
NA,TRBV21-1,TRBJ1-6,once,CASRRLRDRNSPLHF,TGTGCCAGCAGACGCCTGAGGGATCGAAATTCACCCCTCCACTTT
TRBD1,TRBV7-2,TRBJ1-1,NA,CASSLTGGRNTEAFF,TGTGCCAGCAGCTTAACAGGGGGTAGGAACACTGAAGCTTTCTTT
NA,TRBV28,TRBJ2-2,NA,CASSLLAGELFF,TGTGCCAGCAGCCTACTGGCCGGGGAGCTGTTTTTT
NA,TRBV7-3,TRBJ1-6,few,CASSRNPGANSPLHF,TGTGCCAGCAGTCGAAATCCGGGAGCCAATTCACCCCTCCACTTT
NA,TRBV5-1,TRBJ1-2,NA,CASSLEQGIYGYTF,TGCGCCAGCAGCTTGGAACAGGGTATCTATGGCTACACCTTC
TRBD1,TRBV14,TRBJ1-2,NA,CASSLVTGGYGYTF,TGTGCCAGCAGCCTAGTGACAGGGGGCTATGGCTACACCTTC
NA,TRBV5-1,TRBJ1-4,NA,CASSLIAGSHEKLFF,TGCGCCAGCAGCTTGATTGCAGGATCTCATGAAAAACTGTTTTTT
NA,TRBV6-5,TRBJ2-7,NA,CASILDTYEQYF,TGTGCCAGCATTCTAGATACATACGAGCAGTACTTC
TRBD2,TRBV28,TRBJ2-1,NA,CASQPLSGLAGGASYNEQFF,TGTGCCAGCCAGCCTCTCTCGGGACTAGCGGGAGGGGCTTCCTACAATGAGCAGTTCTTC
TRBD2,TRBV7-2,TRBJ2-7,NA,CASSFEGLAEYEQYF,TGTGCCAGCAGTTTCGAGGGACTAGCGGAATACGAGCAGTACTTC
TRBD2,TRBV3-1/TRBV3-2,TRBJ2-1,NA,CASSLWGAGDHNEQFF,TGTGCCAGCAGCCTATGGGGAGCGGGAGATCACAATGAGCAGTTCTTC
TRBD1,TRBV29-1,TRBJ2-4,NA,CSAGQGGNIQYF,TGCAGCGCTGGACAGGGTGGGAACATTCAGTACTTC
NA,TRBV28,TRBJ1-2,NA,CASSPTRLARVRYTF,TGTGCCAGCAGTCCAACCCGGTTAGCCCGTGTCCGCTACACCTTC
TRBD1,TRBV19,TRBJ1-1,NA,CASSNLFSGTGGAGTEAFF,TGTGCCAGTAGTAACCTCTTTTCCGGGACAGGGGGCGCGGGCACTGAAGCTTTCTTT
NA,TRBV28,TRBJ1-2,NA,CASSSSGRYDAAF,TGTGCCAGCAGTTCCTCGGGGAGGTACGACGCGGCCTTC
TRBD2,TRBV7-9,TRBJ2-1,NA,CASSLGPAGASGNEQFF,TGTGCCAGCAGCTTAGGTCCAGCGGGAGCCTCGGGCAATGAGCAGTTCTTC